This T cell receptor (beta chain) originates from a study of blood T cell repertoires in COVID-19. Study-level information: COVID-19 samples from acute and convalescent phases originated in the United States, Italy and Spain. The cDNA or gDNA used as material had been derived from T cells, B-cell-depleted T cells, or PBMCs.

The authors' processing: Nucleated cell counts were estimated from reference gene primer amplification. Measured with immunoSEQ multiplex PCR; TCRdb has only the in-frame clones, and not every one. The DNA was the basis for D and trimming; V, J and clone size are from that table. The data show about 260,000 clones, with about nine tenths seen just once and about 4% held by the top ten. The V and J ends lost 5 bases and 7 bases respectively, with 14 bases between them. Germline-derived CDR1 and CDR2 are SGHTA and FQGTGA. The CDR3 extends over 14 amino acids. This sequence was found in a man aged 60 to 69 who had recovered from COVID-19. The chain couples TRBV7-3 to TRBJ1-4; TRBD1 might be the D (6 bases). The sequenced material came from peripheral blood. CDR3 loop: CASSRSGQGEKLFF. The CDR3 nucleotides read TGTGCCAGCAGCCGTTCGGGACAAGGTGAAAAACTGTTTTTT.